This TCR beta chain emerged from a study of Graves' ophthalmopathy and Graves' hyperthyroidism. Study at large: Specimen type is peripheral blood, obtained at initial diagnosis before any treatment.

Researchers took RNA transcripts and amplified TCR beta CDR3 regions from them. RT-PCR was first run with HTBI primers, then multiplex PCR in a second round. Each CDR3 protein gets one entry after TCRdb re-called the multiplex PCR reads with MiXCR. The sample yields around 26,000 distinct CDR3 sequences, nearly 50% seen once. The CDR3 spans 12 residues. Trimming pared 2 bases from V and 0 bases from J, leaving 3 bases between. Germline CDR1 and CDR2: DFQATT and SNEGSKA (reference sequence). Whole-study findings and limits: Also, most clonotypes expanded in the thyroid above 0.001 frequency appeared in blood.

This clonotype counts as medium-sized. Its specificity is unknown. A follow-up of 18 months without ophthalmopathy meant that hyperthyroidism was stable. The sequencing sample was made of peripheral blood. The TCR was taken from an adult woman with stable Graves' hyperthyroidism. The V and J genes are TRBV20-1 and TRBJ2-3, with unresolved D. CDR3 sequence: CSARFSTDTQYF. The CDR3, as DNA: TGCAGTGCTAGATTTAGCACAGATACGCAGTATTTT.